This TCR beta chain was profiled in a study of blood T cell repertoires in COVID-19 (dated by TCRdb to the early 2020s). Turning to the overall study: The collaborator samples originated in the United States, Italy and Spain and spanned the acute and convalescent phases of COVID-19. The repertoires were released in a freely available public database meant as a resource for research on the immune response to SARS-CoV-2. Sample metadata almost always included a de-identified subject ID, COVID-19 status, age in years and sex. Where available, HLA class I and class II types were obtained from metadata supplied by the sample provider rather than from assay-based typing. The material from the prospective study consisted of cDNA or gDNA derived from T cells, B-cell-depleted T cells, or PBMCs. Deeply sampled blood TCRbeta repertoires from subjects exposed to, actively infected with, or recovered from COVID-19 were included in the dataset. The samples were drawn from two sources: the first 160 participants of the ongoing ImmuneRACE study, and 1,254 subjects contributed by 6 global collaborators.

In the prospective study, participants were about 18 to 90 years old, resided in about two dozen geographic areas of the United States, and were enrolled through a virtual design. In the prospective study, cohorts were assigned on the basis of participant-reported clinical history obtained from a screening survey and a study questionnaire. Recovered participants in ImmuneRACE Cohort 3 were defined as having two consecutive negative NP/OP PCR tests, clearance from a healthcare professional, or resolution of symptoms. In the prospective study, mobile phlebotomists collected whole blood, serum and a nasopharyngeal or oropharyngeal swab from each participant. Additional blood draws and questionnaires over an approximately two-month period could optionally be provided by prospective study participants. Prospective study blood samples were shipped either frozen or at room temperature before DNA extraction.

The CDR3 starts with the cysteine, ends with the phenylalanine, and has 15 residues. The kept DNA is CDR3 alone, 45 bases in frame from the first base. CDR1 KGHSH and CDR2 LQKENI were looked up in the germline V gene. Between the V and J ends, shortened by 2 bases and 0 bases respectively, the junction contains 7 bases. TCRbeta CDR3 regions were amplified from genomic DNA using the immunoSEQ Assay, a bias-controlled multiplex PCR. As for the original processing: The number of nucleated cells in each sample was estimated by amplification of reference gene primers within the assay. To quantify the absolute abundance of each unique TCRbeta CDR3 rearrangement, sequence reads were collapsed and filtered. For each sample, productive Simpson clonality was calculated as the square root of Simpson's diversity index over productive rearrangements. TCRdb's version of the immuneACCESS table is confined to in-frame rearrangements and falls short of the full clone set. An unresolved V gene accounts for under half of the shortfall where checked; the remainder is of unknown origin. V, J and clone size were drawn from that table, and D and trimming were deduced from the DNA. This sample comprises around 150,000 clones, approximately 80% of them detected only once. The ten largest clones add up to 9.5% to 12% of the sample.

The study at large found these results: The amount of clinical and demographic metadata varied by source and participant and was provided uncurated.

In regard to this clone: Its antigen is unknown. The record has no base qualities; no much larger clone is one base away.

The sample consisted of PBMCs or T cells enriched from blood (not recorded which). The TCR was taken from a man aged 45-65 years who had recovered from COVID-19. This sequence uses TRBV18 and TRBJ2-2; TRBD1 might be the D gene, on 6 matching bases. CDR3 reads: CASSPNRANTGELFF. Here is the DNA: TGTGCCAGCTCACCAAACAGGGCGAACACCGGGGAGCTGTTTTTT.